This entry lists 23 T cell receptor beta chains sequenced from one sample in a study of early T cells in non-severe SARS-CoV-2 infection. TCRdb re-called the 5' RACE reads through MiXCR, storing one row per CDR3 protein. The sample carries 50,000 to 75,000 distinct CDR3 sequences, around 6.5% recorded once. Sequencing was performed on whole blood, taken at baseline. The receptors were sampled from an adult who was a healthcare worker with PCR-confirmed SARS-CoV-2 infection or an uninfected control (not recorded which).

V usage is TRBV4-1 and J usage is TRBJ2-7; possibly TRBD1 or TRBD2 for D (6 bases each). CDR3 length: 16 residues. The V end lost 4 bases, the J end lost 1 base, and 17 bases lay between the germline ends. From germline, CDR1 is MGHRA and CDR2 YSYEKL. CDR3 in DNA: TGCGCCAGCAGCCCGAGTCCGGGGGCGTCATCCTACGAGCAGTACTTC. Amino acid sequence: CASSPSPGASSYEQYF.

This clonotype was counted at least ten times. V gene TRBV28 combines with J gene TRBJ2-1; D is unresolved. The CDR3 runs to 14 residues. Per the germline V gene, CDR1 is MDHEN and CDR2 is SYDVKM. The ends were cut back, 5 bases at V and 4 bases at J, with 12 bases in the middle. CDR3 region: CASSPSTRYNEQFF. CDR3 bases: TGTGCCAGCAGTCCGTCGACGAGGTACAATGAGCAGTTCTTC.

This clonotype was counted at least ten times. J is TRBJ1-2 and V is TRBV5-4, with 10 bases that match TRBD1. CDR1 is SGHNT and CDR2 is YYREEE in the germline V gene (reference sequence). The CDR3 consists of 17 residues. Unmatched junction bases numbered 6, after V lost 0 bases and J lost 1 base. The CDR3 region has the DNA TGTGCCAGCAGCTTGGAGGGACAGGGGCCCTTTAACTATGGCTACACCTTC. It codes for CASSLEGQGPFNYGYTF.

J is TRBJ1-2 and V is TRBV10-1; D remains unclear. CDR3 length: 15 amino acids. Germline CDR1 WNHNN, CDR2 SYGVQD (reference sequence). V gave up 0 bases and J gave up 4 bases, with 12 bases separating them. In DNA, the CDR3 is TGCGCCAGCAGTGAGTCGAAGTCACGGGGCTATGGCTACACCTTC. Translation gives CASSESKSRGYGYTF.

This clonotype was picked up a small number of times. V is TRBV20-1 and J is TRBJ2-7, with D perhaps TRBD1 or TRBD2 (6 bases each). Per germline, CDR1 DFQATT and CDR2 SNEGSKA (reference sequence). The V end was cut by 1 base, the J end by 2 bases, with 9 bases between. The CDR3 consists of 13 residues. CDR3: CSARVGGAYEQYF. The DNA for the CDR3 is TGCAGTGCTAGAGTCGGGGGCGCCTACGAGCAGTACTTC.

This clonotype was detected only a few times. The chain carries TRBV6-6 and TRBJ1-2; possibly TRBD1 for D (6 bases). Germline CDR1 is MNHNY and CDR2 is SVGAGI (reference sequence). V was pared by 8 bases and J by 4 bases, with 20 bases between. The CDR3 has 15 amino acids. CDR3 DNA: TGTGCCAGCTCCCATTCCGGGGGGCGCGGCTATGGCTACACCTTC. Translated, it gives CASSHSGGRGYGYTF.

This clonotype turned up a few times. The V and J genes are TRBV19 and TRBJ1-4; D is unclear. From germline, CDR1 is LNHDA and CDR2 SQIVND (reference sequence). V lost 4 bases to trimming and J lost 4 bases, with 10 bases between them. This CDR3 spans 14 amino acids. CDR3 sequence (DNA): TGTGCCAGTAGTACCGCAGGCTTTAATGAAAAACTGTTTTTT. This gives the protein CASSTAGFNEKLFF. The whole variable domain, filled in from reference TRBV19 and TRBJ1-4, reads DGGITQSPKYLFRKEGQNVTLSCEQNLNHDAMYWYRQDPGQGLRLIYYSQIVNDFQKGDIAEGYSVSREKKESFPLTVTSAQKNPTAFYLCASSTAGFNEKLFFGSGTQLSVL.

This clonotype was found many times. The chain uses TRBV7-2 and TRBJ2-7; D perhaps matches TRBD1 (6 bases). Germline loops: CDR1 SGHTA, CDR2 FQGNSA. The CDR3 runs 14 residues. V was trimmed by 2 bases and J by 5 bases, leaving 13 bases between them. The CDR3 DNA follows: TGTGCCAGCAGCTTACAGGGGCGATTTGACGAGCAGTACTTC. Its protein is CASSLQGRFDEQYF. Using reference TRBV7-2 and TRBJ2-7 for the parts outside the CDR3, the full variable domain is GAGVSQSPSNKVTEKGKDVELRCDPISGHTALYWYRQSLGQGLEFLIYFQGNSAPDKSGLPSDRFSAERTGGSVSTLTIQRTQQEDSAVYLCASSLQGRFDEQYFGPGTRLTVT.

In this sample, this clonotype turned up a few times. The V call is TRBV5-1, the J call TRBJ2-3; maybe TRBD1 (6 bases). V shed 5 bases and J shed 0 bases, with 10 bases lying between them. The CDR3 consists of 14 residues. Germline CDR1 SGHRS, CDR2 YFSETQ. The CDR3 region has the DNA TGCGCCAGCAGTACCACAGGGAGCACAGATACGCAGTATTTT. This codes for CASSTTGSTDTQYF.

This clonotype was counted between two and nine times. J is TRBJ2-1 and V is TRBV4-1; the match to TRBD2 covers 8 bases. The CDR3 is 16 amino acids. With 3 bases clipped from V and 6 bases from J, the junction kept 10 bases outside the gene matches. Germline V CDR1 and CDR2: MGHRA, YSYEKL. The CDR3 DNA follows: TGCGCCAGCAGCCATCTTAGCGGGAAAGTCGGCAATGAGCAGTTCTTC. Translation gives CASSHLSGKVGNEQFF.

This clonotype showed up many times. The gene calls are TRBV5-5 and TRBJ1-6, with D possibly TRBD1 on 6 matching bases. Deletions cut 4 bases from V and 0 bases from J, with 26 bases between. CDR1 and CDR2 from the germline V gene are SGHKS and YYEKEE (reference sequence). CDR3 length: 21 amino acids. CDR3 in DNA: TGTGCCAGCAGCCGTCTCCGGAACATTGCCAAGGACAGCTCCTATAATTCACCCCTCCACTTT. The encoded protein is CASSRLRNIAKDSSYNSPLHF.

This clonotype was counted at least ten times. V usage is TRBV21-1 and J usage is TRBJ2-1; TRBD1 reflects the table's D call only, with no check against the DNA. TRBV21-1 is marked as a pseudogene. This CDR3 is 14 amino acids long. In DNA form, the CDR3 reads TGTGCCAGCACTGCCGGGAGAACTGACAATGAGCAGTTCTTC. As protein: CASTAGRTDNEQFF.

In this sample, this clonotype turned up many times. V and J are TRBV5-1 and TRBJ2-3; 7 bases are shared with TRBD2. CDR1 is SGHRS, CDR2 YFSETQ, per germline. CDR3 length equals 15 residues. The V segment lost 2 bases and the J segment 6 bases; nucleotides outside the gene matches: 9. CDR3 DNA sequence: TGCGCCAGCAGCTTTTGGCCTTTGGGAGGGGATACGCAGTATTTT. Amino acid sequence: CASSFWPLGGDTQYF.

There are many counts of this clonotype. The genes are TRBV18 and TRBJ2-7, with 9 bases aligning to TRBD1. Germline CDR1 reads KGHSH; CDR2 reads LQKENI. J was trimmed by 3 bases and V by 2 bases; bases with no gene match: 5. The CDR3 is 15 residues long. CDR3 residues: CASSPKRTGVYEQYF. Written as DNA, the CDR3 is TGTGCCAGCTCACCAAAAAGGACAGGGGTCTACGAGCAGTACTTC.

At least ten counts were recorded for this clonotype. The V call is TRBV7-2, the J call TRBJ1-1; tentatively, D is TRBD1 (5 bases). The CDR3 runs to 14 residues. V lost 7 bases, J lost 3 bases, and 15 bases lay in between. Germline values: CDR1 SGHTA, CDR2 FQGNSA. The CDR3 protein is CASTNYRGYTEAFF. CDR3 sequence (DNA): TGTGCCAGCACCAATTATCGGGGCTACACTGAAGCTTTCTTT.

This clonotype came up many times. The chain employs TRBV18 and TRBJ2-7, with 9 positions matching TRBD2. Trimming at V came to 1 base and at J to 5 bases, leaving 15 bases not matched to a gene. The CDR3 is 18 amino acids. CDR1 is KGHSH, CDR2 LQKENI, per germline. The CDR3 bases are TGTGCCAGCTCACCACGGAAGGGAACAATAGCGGGAGTCCACGAGCAGTACTTC. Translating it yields CASSPRKGTIAGVHEQYF.

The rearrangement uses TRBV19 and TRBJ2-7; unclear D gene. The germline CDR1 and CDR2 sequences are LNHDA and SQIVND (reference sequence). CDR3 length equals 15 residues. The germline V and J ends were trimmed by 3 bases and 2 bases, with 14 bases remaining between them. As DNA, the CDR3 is TGTGCCAGTAGTATTGCGGTCAACGACGCCTACGAGCAGTACTTC. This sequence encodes CASSIAVNDAYEQYF.

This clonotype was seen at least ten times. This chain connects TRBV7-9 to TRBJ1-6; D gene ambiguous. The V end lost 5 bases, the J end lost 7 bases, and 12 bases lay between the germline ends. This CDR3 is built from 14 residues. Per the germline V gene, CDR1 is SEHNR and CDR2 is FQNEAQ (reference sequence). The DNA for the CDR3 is TGTGCCAGCAGCCCCCTACGAACCAATTCACCCCTCCACTTT. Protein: CASSPLRTNSPLHF.

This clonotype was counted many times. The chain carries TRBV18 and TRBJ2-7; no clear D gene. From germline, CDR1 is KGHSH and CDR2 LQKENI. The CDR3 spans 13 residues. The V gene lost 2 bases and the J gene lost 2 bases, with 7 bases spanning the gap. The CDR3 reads CASSPSSPYEQYF. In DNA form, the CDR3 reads TGTGCCAGCTCACCAAGCAGCCCCTACGAGCAGTACTTC.

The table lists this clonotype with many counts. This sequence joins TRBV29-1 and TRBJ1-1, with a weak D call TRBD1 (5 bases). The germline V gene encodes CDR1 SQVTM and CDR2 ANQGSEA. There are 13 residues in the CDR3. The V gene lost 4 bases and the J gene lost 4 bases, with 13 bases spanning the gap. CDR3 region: CSVGGVLGTEAFF. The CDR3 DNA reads TGCAGCGTTGGGGGGGTCCTGGGCACTGAAGCTTTCTTT.

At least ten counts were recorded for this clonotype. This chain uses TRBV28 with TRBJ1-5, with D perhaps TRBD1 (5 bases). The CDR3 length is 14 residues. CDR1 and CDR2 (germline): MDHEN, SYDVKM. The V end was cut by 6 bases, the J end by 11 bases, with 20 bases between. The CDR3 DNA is TGTGCCAGCAGCCCGATCTCCCGGCAGGGCACCCAGCATTTT. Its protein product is CASSPISRQGTQHF.

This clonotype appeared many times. The CDR3 coding sequence is TGTGCCAGCAGTTTTCAATCTAGCAATCAGCCCCAGCATTTT. It specifies CASSFQSSNQPQHF. The chain uses TRBV28 and TRBJ1-5; D gene unclear. Trimming removed 3 bases at V and 0 bases at J, with 6 bases between. This CDR3 has 14 residues. Germline V gene sequence: CDR1 MDHEN, CDR2 SYDVKM.

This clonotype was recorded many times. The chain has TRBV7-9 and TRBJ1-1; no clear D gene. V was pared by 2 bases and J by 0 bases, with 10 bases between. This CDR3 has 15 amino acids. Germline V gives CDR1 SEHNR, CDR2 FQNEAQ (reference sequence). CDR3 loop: CASSLLNSMNTEAFF. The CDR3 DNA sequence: TGTGCCAGCAGCTTATTAAACAGTATGAACACTGAAGCTTTCTTT.